Shown below are 19 T cell receptor beta chains from a single sample sequenced in a study of blood T cells in healthy people across ages. A sample-barcoded 5' primer and a J-beta primer mix were used in a second PCR of roughly 7 to 11 cycles. TCRdb redid the calling of the 5' RACE reads with MiXCR, one entry per CDR3 protein. The table has about 680,000 distinct CDR3 sequences, about 52% seen once; the top ten hold about a third. What was sequenced was blood. The source is a woman aged 55-69 years in good health.

The sample holds a few counts of this clonotype. The chain links TRBV7-2 to TRBJ2-1; TRBD1 agrees at 12 bases. Germline CDR1 and CDR2: SGHTA and FQGNSA. V gave up 6 bases and J gave up 8 bases; unmatched junction bases: 2. The length of the CDR3 is 13 residues. The CDR3 reads CASSGTGGHEQFF. The CDR3 DNA is TGTGCCAGCAGTGGGACAGGGGGCCATGAGCAGTTCTTC.

V gene TRBV29-1 combines with J gene TRBJ2-3; D is perhaps TRBD2 (5 bases). CDR1 is SQVTM, CDR2 ANQGSEA, per germline. This CDR3 contains 15 residues. Trimming removed 0 bases from V and 0 bases from J, with 10 bases in between. The CDR3 loop is CSVEDTGTSTDTQYF. In DNA, the CDR3 is TGCAGCGTTGAAGATACGGGAACTAGCACAGATACGCAGTATTTT.

The rearrangement uses TRBV20-1 and TRBJ2-7; D might be TRBD2 (6 bases). The CDR3 is 13 amino acids. CDR1 DFQATT and CDR2 SNEGSKA come from the germline V gene (reference sequence). Trimming took 6 bases from V and 1 from J, leaving 13 bases between them. The CDR3 nucleotides read TGCAGTGCCCTTCGACTAGTATCCTACGAGCAGTACTTC. This codes for CSALRLVSYEQYF.

This clonotype was observed a few times. The chain couples TRBV7-9 to TRBJ2-5, with D perhaps given as TRBD1 or TRBD2 (6 bases each). The germline V gene has CDR1 SEHNR and CDR2 FQNEAQ (reference sequence). Trimming pared 7 bases from V and 4 bases from J, leaving 10 bases between. This CDR3 has 12 amino acids. The DNA for the CDR3 is TGTGCCAGCATCGGGGGCGGAGAGACCCAGTACTTC. Translating it yields CASIGGGETQYF.

This clonotype was seen a few times. The CDR3 sequence is CASSPTGGARNEQFF. The CDR3 DNA is TGTGCCAGCAGCCCTACAGGGGGCGCAAGGAATGAGCAGTTCTTC. The chain uses TRBV14 and TRBJ2-1, with TRBD1 matching 9 bases. The CDR3 has 15 residues. CDR1 and CDR2 (germline): SGHDN, FVKESK. V lost 4 bases, J lost 7 bases, and 8 bases stayed unmatched. Together with reference TRBV14 and TRBJ2-1, the CDR3 gives the full variable domain: EAGVTQFPSHSVIEKGQTVTLRCDPISGHDNLYWYRRVMGKEIKFLLHFVKESKQDESGMPNNRFLAERTGGTYSTLKVQPAELEDSGVYFCASSPTGGARNEQFFGPGTRLTVL.

The V and J genes are TRBV5-1 and TRBJ2-3; 13 bases fit TRBD2. V was pared by 4 bases and J by 2 bases, with 10 bases of the junction left unmatched. Germline CDR1 and CDR2: SGHRS and YFSETQ. The CDR3 has 18 residues. The CDR3 sequence is CASSMNSLAGGLTDTQYF. Here the CDR3 DNA reads TGCGCCAGCAGCATGAACTCACTAGCGGGAGGGCTCACAGATACGCAGTATTTT. Together with reference TRBV5-1 and TRBJ2-3, the CDR3 gives the full variable domain: KAGVTQTPRYLIKTRGQQVTLSCSPISGHRSVSWYQQTPGQGLQFLFEYFSETQRNKGNFPGRFSGRQFSNSRSEMNVSTLELGDSALYLCASSMNSLAGGLTDTQYFGPGTRLTVL.

The CDR3: CASSLARGSGEQYF. The CDR3, as DNA: TGTGCCAGCAGCTTAGCCAGGGGTTCGGGCGAGCAGTACTTC. The chain uses TRBV7-6 and TRBJ2-7; D is possibly TRBD1 (6 bases). V was trimmed by 0 bases and J by 6 bases, leaving 12 bases between them. This CDR3 has 14 amino acids. Germline assignment: CDR1 SGHVS and CDR2 FNYEAQ. The full variable domain, in which reference TRBV7-6 and TRBJ2-7 provide the parts outside the CDR3, is GAGVSQSPRYKVTKRGQDVALRCDPISGHVSLYWYRQALGQGPEFLTYFNYEAQQDKSGLPNDRFSAERPEGSISTLTIQRTEQRDSAMYRCASSLARGSGEQYFGPGTRLTVT.

CDR3 in amino acids: CSATTTTGFSPLHF. The DNA of the CDR3 is TGCAGTGCTACAACAACTACAGGCTTTTCACCCCTCCACTTT. This rearrangement joins TRBV20-1 to TRBJ1-6; maybe TRBD1 (5 bases). The germline V gene encodes CDR1 DFQATT and CDR2 SNEGSKA (reference sequence). CDR3 length: 14 residues. V gave up 4 bases and J gave up 9 bases, with 16 bases separating them.

The chain links TRBV7-8 to TRBJ2-2; D tentatively fits TRBD1 or TRBD2 (5 bases each). The V end lost 0 bases, the J end lost 6 bases, and 8 bases lay between the germline ends. This CDR3 contains 14 residues. CDR1 SGHVS and CDR2 FQNEAQ come from the germline V gene. Here the CDR3 reads CASSLAGTAGELFF. The CDR3 DNA follows: TGTGCCAGCAGCTTAGCGGGGACGGCCGGGGAGCTGTTTTTT.

The V call is TRBV7-6, the J call TRBJ2-3; 7 bases map to TRBD2. The junction had 12 bases not matched to a gene; V was cut back by 5 bases and J by 4 bases. The CDR3 has 16 residues. Germline CDR1 is SGHVS and CDR2 is FNYEAQ. The chain's CDR3 is CASSPSGSRQPDTQYF. The CDR3 nucleotides are TGTGCCAGCAGCCCTAGCGGCAGCCGACAGCCAGATACGCAGTATTTT.

The chain employs TRBV7-2 and TRBJ2-4; D not resolved. The J call may be mistaken, given a closer DNA end match to TRBJ2-7. This CDR3 is built from 15 residues. Germline CDR1 is SGHTA and CDR2 is FQGNSA. The CDR3 DNA reads as TGTGCCAGCAGGTCTGAAATATCCGGCTTCTACGAGCAGTACTTC. Amino acid sequence: CASRSEISGFYEQYF.

This clonotype turned up a few times. The chain uses TRBV29-1 and TRBJ2-3; no reliable D call. Germline loops: CDR1 SQVTM, CDR2 ANQGSEA. Trimming stripped 4 bases from V and 2 bases from J, with 13 bases between. The CDR3 covers 14 residues. The CDR3 region is CSVGTSGSTDTQYF. In nucleotides, the CDR3 is TGCAGCGTTGGAACATCCGGCTCCACAGATACGCAGTATTTT.

J is TRBJ2-2 and V is TRBV9; the match to TRBD1 covers 9 bases. Unmatched junction bases numbered 8, after V lost 4 bases and J lost 7 bases. The CDR3 length is 15 residues. CDR1 is SGDLS and CDR2 is YYNGEE in the germline V gene. The CDR3 here is CASSPRTGDNGELFF. For the CDR3, the DNA is TGTGCCAGCAGCCCGAGGACAGGGGATAACGGGGAGCTGTTTTTT.

Ten or more counts support this clonotype. This sequence joins TRBV4-2 and TRBJ2-7, with 7 bases fitting TRBD2. Trimming removed 0 bases from V and 4 bases from J; junction bases left unmatched: 0. The CDR3 loop spans 13 amino acids. Germline V CDR1 and CDR2: LGHNA, YNFKEQ. The CDR3 here is CASSQEGGYEQYF. The CDR3 region has the DNA TGTGCCAGCAGCCAAGAGGGAGGGTACGAGCAGTACTTC.

The chain links TRBV29-1 to TRBJ1-2; D possibly corresponds to TRBD1 (6 bases). V lost 2 bases and J lost 4, with 14 bases in between. Germline V gives CDR1 SQVTM, CDR2 ANQGSEA. The CDR3 is made up of 14 amino acids. The CDR3, as DNA: TGCAGCGTTGAACCCCTACAGGGTGGCTATGGCTACACCTTC. Amino acids: CSVEPLQGGYGYTF.

The V and J genes are TRBV5-6 and TRBJ2-1, with 7 bases identical to TRBD2. CDR1 is SGHDT and CDR2 is YYEEEE in the germline V gene. V was pared by 0 bases and J by 10 bases, with 7 bases of the junction left unmatched. There are 14 residues in the CDR3. CDR3: CASSLVSGIGEQFF. The CDR3 DNA reads as TGTGCCAGCAGCTTGGTGAGCGGGATAGGCGAGCAGTTCTTC.

This clonotype was seen only a few times. V gene TRBV20-1 combines with J gene TRBJ2-7; D may be TRBD1 (6 bases). From germline, CDR1 is DFQATT and CDR2 SNEGSKA (reference sequence). V lost 6 bases to trimming and J lost 0 bases, with 24 bases between them. The length of the CDR3 is 17 residues. The CDR3 here is CSAPHVLSTGNSYEQYF. For the CDR3, the DNA is TGCAGTGCCCCACACGTCCTATCGACAGGAAACTCCTACGAGCAGTACTTC.

This chain links TRBV20-1 with TRBJ1-5, with D possibly matching TRBD1 (5 bases). Trimming took 6 bases from V and 6 from J, leaving 18 bases between them. This CDR3 spans 14 amino acids. The germline gives CDR1 DFQATT, CDR2 SNEGSKA (reference sequence). The DNA for the CDR3 is TGCAGTGCCTCCGCTGCAGGGTACGTTCAGCCCCAGCATTTT. It translates to CSASAAGYVQPQHF.

This clonotype was observed a handful of times. The chain joins TRBV10-3 to TRBJ2-7, with unresolved D. There are 13 residues in the CDR3. Germline CDR1 and CDR2: ENHRY and SYGVKD. V lost 0 bases and J lost 2, with 5 bases in between. The CDR3 reads CAISESFTYEQYF. DNA of the CDR3: TGTGCCATCAGTGAGTCGTTCACCTACGAGCAGTACTTC.